Reported below is one T cell receptor (beta chain). Its antigen is still unknown. Base-call qualities are not available, and no considerably larger clone is one nucleotide away. This sample was taken from a study of T cells in Graves' hyperthyroidism and ophthalmopathy (dated by TCRdb to about 2019). About the study as a whole: Peripheral blood samples were taken at the time of initial diagnosis, prior to any treatment. To identify distinguishing TCR V-J signatures, a discovery cohort of some 100 patients was used, comprising approximately 40 with Graves' ophthalmopathy and 55 to 65 with stable Graves' hyperthyroidism. Prospective prediction of ophthalmopathy was tested in an independent validation cohort consisting of about 19 hyperthyroidism patients and 15 or so patients who later progressed to ophthalmopathy. The 100 or so discovery patients were divided at random into training and test sets in a 7:3 ratio. The study also compared thyroid tissue and blood T-cell repertoires from about six Graves' hyperthyroidism patients. After blood sampling, hyperthyroidism patients were treated with methimazole at a starting dose of 30 mg daily, and ophthalmopathy patients were treated with high-dose intravenous methylprednisolone. According to the paper, TCR Vbeta CDR3 sequencing was carried out on some 140 peripheral blood samples, which came from over 40 ophthalmopathy, around 74 hyperthyroidism and around 17 progressor patients. On the study overall, not on this receptor specifically: No statistical method was used to fix the sample size in advance, and group allocation was not hidden from the investigators. Blood samples also contained most of the expanded thyroid clonotypes (frequency above 0.001), which suggests that blood repertoires may reflect thyroid immune responses. Ophthalmopathy was separated from stable hyperthyroidism by a 13 V-J signature model, with about 88% sensitivity and approximately 81% specificity obtained in cross-validation and 80%/75% obtained in testing. During validation, the model predicted progression to ophthalmopathy a median of approximately 6.5 months ahead of onset, with almost 71% sensitivity and less than 85% specificity.

Stable Graves' hyperthyroidism was defined as no progression to ophthalmopathy during 18 months of follow-up. Hyperthyroidism patients were aged 18 to 65 years and newly diagnosed, with disease duration of less than 2 months. Exclusion was applied to patients with uncontrolled infections, other autoimmune diseases, pregnancy or lactation. Diagnoses relied on clinical symptoms, serum thyroxine and TRAb, thyroid ultrasound and orbital computed tomography. PBMCs were isolated from about 9.2 ml of fresh peripheral blood by Ficoll-Paque density gradient centrifugation. Trizol reagent was used to extract total RNA, and RNA quality was then checked on an Agilent 2100 Bioanalyzer. The TCR beta CDR3 regions were amplified from the RNA transcripts. The TCR CDR3 was subjected to a first round of RT-PCR using the HTBI primer set and the Qiagen OneStep RT-PCR kit. Libraries were constructed in a second round of multiplex PCR, after which size selection and purification were performed. The libraries were sequenced on an Illumina HiSeq2000 using paired-end 100 bp reads. The paper's data handling went like this. SOAPnuke was used to process the raw data, throwing out any read that contained adapters or uncalled bases, had a mean Phred below 15, or lacked an exact constant-primer or identifier match. COPE v1.2.5 was used to merge the high-quality paired reads, and each unique nucleotide sequence was defined as a clonotype. MiTCR v1.1 was used to align the clonotypes against IMGT TRBV, TRBD and TRBJ reference segments. Analysis was restricted to V-J combinations with a frequency above 0.0001, which covered about 99% of repertoires. The TCS score was defined as F50 (clonal expansion) divided by E x V (chaos), with BLOSUM62-based TCRdist calculated between CDR3 peptides within each V-J. Welch's t-statistics and random forest reduced 500 to 650 V-J features to about 12, which were used in a naive Bayes classifier (R e1071). TCRdb reworked the public reads: Q25 trimming with fastp, MiXCR clone assembly, productive beta chains retained. Under each unique CDR3 protein, matching rows form one entry showing the most common genes and DNA. The V and J calls here are based on TCRdb, not the publication. The sample yields hundreds of thousands of distinct CDR3 sequences; over 15% were counted once. Roughly 3.5% of the sample comes from the top ten.

V is cut by 6 bases and J by 1 base, and the space between the germline ends is 18 bases. From the cysteine up to the phenylalanine, the CDR3 has a length of 16 residues. Just the 48-base CDR3 DNA is kept, in frame starting at base 1. Based on the germline V gene, the CDR1 and CDR2 sequences are MNHNS and SASEGT. Sequenced material: blood. This receptor was obtained from a woman under 30 with Graves' hyperthyroidism. Recombination joined TRBV6-1 with TRBJ1-1, and possibly TRBD1, on 6 matching bases. Here the CDR3 is given as CASRGTRGKRNTEAFF. The DNA sequence is given as TGTGCCAGCAGGGGAACCAGGGGTAAAAGGAACACTGAAGCTTTCTTT.